This T cell receptor (beta chain) was sequenced in a study of cytomegalovirus exposure and HLA in healthy donors. V was clipped by 5 bases and J by 4 bases; unmatched bases: 3. Germline CDR1 MNHNS, CDR2 SASEGT. The CDR3 runs to 13 residues. This clone was seen only a few times. In the PCR, 60 Vbeta and 13 Jbeta primers were used. TCRdb keeps only in-frame clones here, not all; method: immunoSEQ multiplex PCR. The data show fewer than 250,000 clones, with around 85% seen just once and about 1.2% held by the top ten. This rearrangement joins TRBV6-1 to TRBJ2-3, with TRBD1 identical over 7 bases. The sample was PBMCs. This sequence was found in a human donor in good health. CDR3 sequence: CASSIQGPDTQYF. DNA of the CDR3: TGTGCCAGCAGTATACAGGGGCCAGATACGCAGTATTTT.